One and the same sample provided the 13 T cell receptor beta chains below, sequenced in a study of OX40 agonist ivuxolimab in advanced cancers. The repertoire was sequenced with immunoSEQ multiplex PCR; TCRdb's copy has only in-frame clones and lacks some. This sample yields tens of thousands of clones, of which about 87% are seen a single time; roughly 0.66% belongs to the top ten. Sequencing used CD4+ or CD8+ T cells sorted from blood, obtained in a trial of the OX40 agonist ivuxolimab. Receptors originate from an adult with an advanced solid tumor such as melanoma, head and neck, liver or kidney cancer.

This CDR3 reads CASGGRGYEQYF. The CDR3, as DNA: TGTGCCAGCGGGGGCAGGGGATACGAGCAGTACTTC. The chain recombines TRBV6-5 with TRBJ2-7; perhaps TRBD1 as D (6 bases). The CDR3 has 12 amino acids. Trimming left V 8 bases short and J 4 bases short, with 12 bases between. Per the germline V gene, CDR1 is MNHEY and CDR2 is SVGAGI.

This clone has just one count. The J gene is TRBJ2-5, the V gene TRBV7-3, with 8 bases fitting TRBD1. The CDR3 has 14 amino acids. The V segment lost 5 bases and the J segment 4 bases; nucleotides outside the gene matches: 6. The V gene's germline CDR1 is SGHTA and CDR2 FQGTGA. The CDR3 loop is CASSPTGTGETQYF. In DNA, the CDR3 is TGTGCCAGCAGCCCTACAGGGACAGGAGAGACCCAGTACTTC.

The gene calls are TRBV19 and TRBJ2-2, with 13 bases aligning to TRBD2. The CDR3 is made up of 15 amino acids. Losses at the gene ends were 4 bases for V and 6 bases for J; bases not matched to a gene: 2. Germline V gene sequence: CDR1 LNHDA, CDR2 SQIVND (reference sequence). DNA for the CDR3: TGTGCCAGTAGTAAAACTAGCGGGAGGGCCGGGGAGCTGTTTTTT. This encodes CASSKTSGRAGELFF.

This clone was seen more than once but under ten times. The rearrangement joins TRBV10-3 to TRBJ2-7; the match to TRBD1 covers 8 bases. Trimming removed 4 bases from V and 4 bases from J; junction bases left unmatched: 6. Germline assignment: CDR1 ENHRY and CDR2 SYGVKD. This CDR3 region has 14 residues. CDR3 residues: CAISADRGPYEQYF. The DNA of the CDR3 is TGTGCCATCAGTGCTGACAGGGGTCCATACGAGCAGTACTTC.

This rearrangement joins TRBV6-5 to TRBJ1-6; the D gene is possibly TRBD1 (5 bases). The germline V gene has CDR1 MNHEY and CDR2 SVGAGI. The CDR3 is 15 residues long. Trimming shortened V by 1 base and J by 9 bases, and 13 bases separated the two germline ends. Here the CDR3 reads CASSYLGGVGSPLHF. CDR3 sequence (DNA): TGTGCCAGCAGTTACTTAGGAGGGGTCGGTTCACCCCTCCACTTT.

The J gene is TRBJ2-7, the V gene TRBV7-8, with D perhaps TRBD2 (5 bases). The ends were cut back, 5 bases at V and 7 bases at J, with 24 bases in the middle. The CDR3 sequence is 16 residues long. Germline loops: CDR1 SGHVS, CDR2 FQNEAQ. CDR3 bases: TGTGCCAGCAGCAAAGACGGGGTGGGGTCTGCTCGGGAGCAGTACTTC. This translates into CASSKDGVGSAREQYF.

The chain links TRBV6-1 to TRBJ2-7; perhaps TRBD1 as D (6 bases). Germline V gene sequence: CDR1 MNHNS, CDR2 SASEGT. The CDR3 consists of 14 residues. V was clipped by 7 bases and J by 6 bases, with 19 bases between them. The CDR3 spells CASIQGLGLSEQYF. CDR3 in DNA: TGTGCCAGCATCCAGGGGTTGGGGCTCTCCGAGCAGTACTTC.

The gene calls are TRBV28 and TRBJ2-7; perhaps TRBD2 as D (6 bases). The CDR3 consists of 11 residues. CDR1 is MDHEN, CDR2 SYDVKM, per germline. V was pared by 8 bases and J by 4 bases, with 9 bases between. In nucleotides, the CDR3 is TGTGCCAGCCGCGGACTATACGAGCAGTACTTC. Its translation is CASRGLYEQYF. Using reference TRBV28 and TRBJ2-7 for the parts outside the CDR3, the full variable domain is DVKVTQSSRYLVKRTGEKVFLECVQDMDHENMFWYRQDPGLGLRLIYFSYDVKMKEKGDIPEGYSVSREKKERFSLILESASTNQTSMYLCASRGLYEQYFGPGTRLTVT.

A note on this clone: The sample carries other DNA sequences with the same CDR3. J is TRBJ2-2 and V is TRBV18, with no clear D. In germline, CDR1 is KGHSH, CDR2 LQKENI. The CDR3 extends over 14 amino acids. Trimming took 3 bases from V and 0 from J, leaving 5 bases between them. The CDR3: CASSPSTNTGELFF. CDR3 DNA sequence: TGTGCCAGCTCACCCTCCACGAACACCGGGGAGCTGTTTTTT.

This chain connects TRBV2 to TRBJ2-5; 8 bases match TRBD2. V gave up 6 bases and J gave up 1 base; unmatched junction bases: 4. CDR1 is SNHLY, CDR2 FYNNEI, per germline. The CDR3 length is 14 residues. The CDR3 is CASRRAGGQETQYF. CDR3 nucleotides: TGTGCCAGCAGAAGGGCGGGAGGCCAAGAGACCCAGTACTTC. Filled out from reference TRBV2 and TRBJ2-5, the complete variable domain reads EPEVTQTPSHQVTQMGQEVILRCVPISNHLYFYWYRQILGQKVEFLVSFYNNEISEKSEIFDDQFSVERPDGSNFTLKIRSTKLEDSAMYFCASRRAGGQETQYFGPGTRLLVL.

The CDR3 here is CASSFWGEVGAFF. The CDR3 nucleotides read TGTGCCAGCAGTTTTTGGGGGGAAGTGGGAGCTTTCTTT. The chain joins TRBV28 to TRBJ1-1; TRBD1 is a possible D gene (5 bases). This CDR3 region has 13 residues. V shed 3 bases and J shed 10 bases, with 15 bases lying between them. Germline V gene data show CDR1 as MDHEN and CDR2 as SYDVKM.

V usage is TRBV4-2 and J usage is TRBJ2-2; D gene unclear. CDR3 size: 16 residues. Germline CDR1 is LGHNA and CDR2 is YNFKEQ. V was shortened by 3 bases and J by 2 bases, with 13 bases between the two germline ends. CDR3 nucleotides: TGTGCCAGCAGCCAGCCCCTACACGGTAACACCGGGGAGCTGTTTTTT. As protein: CASSQPLHGNTGELFF.

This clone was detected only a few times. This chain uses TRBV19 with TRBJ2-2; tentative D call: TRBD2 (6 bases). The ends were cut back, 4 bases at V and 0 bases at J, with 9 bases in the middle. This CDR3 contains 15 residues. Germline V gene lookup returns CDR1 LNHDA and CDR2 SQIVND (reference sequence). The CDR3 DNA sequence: TGTGCCAGTAGTAAGGAGCGGGCGAACACCGGGGAGCTGTTTTTT. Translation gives CASSKERANTGELFF.